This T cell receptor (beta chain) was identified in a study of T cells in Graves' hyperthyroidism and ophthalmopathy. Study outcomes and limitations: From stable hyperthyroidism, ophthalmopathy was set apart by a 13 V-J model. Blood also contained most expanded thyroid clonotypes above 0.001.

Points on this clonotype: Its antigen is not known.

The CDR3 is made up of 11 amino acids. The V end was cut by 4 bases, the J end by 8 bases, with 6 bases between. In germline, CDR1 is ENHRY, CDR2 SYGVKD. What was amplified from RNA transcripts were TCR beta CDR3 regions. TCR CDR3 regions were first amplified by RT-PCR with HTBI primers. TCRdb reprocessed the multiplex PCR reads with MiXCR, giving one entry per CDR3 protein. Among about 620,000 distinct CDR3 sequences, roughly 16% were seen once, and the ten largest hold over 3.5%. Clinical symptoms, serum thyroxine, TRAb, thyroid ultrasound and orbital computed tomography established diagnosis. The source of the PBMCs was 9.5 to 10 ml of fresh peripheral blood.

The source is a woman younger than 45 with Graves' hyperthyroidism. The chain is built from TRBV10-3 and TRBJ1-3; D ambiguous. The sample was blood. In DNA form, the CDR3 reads TGTGCCATCAGTGCGGGAGACACCATATATTTT. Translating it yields CAISAGDTIYF.